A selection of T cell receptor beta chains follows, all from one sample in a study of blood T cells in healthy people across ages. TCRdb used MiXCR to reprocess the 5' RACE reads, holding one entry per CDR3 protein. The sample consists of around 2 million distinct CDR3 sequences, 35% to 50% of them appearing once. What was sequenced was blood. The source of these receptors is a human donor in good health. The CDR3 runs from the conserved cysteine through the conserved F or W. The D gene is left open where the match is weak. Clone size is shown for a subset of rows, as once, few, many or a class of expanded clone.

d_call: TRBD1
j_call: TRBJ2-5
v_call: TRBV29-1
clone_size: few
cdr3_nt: TGCAGCGTTTATACCTCTGGGACAGGGGGCCAAGAGACCCAGTACTTC
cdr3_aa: CSVYTSGTGGQETQYF

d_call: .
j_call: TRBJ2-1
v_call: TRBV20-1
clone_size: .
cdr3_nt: TGCAGTGCCCAAGGGTCGGACTTAAAAAGCTCCTACAGTGAGCAGTTCTTC
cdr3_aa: CSAQGSDLKSSYSEQFF

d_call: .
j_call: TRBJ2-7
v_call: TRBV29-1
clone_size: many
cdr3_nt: TGCAGCGTTGTGACCACCTACGAGCAGTACTTC
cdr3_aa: CSVVTTYEQYF

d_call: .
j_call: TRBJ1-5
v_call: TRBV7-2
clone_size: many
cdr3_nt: TGTGCCAGCAGCCTCGGTCTCTTCCCCCGATTTAGCAATCAGCCCCAGCATTTT
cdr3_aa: CASSLGLFPRFSNQPQHF

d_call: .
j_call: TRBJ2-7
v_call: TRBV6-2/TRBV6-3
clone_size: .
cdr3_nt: TGTGCCAGCAGTCGACAGACACAGACCTACGAGCAGTACTTC
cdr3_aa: CASSRQTQTYEQYF

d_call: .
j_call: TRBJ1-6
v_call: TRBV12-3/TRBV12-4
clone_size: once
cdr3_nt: TGTGCCAGCAGTTCAAGCGGGATTAATTCACCCCTCCACTTT
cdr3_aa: CASSSSGINSPLHF

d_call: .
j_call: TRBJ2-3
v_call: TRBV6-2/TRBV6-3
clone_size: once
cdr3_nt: TGTGCCAGCAGTTACCCGCTGTCGACGCAGTATTTT
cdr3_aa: CASSYPLSTQYF

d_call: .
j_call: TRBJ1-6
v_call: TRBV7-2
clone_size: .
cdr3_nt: TGTGCCAGCAGCATACGGGGTTATAATTCACCCCTCCACTTT
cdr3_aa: CASSIRGYNSPLHF

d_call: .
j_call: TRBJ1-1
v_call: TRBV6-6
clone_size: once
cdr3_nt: TGTGCCAGCAGTTACTCCGGGGGGATGAGAAGTGAAGCTTTCTTT
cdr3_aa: CASSYSGGMRSEAFF

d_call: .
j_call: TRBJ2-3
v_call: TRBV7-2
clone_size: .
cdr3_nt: TGTGCCACAAACTCCTTCGCAGATACGCAGTATTTT
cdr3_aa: CATNSFADTQYF

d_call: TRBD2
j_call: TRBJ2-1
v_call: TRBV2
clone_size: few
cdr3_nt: TGTGCCAGCAGAAGACTAGCGCACTACAATGAGCAGTTCTTC
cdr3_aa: CASRRLAHYNEQFF

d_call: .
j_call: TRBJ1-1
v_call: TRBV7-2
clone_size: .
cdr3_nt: TGTGCCAGCAGCCATAGTGGTACTGAAGCTTTCTTT
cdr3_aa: CASSHSGTEAFF

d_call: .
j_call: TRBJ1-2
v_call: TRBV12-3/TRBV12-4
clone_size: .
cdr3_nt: TGTGCCAGCAGTTTCGGTAGGACGGGCTATGGCTACACCTTC
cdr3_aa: CASSFGRTGYGYTF

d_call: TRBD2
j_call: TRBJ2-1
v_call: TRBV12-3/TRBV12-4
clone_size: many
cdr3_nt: TGTGCCAGCAGGAGCGGGGGCCGCTACAATGAGCAGTTCTTC
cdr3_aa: CASRSGGRYNEQFF

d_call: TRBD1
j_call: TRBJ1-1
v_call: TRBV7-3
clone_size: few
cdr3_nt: TGTGCCAGCAGCTTCCAAGCAGGGGGAAGGACTGAAGCTTTCTTT
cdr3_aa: CASSFQAGGRTEAFF

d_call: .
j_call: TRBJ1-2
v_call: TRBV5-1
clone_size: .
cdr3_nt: TGCGCCAGCAGCTTGGCCGAGGATCCCCCTGGCTACACCTTC
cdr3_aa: CASSLAEDPPGYTF

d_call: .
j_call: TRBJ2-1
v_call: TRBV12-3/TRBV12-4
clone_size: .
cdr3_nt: TGTGCCACGCTAGAGGGTCCGGGGTACAATGAGCAGTTCTTC
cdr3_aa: CATLEGPGYNEQFF

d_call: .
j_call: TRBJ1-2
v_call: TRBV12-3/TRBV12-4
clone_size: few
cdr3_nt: TGTGCCAGCAGCCGGGACGGAACGATGGGCTATGGCTACACCTTC
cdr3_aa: CASSRDGTMGYGYTF

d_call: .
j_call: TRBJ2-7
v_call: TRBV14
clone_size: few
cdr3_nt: TGTGCCAGCAGCCAAGTACGGGGTGTCGAGCAGTACTTC
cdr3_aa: CASSQVRGVEQYF

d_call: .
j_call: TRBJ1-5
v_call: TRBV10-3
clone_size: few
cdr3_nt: TGTGCCATCAGTGAGTCGACGGCCGATCAGCCCCAGCATTTT
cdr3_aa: CAISESTADQPQHF

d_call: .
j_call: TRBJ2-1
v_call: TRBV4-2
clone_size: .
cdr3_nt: TGTGCCAGCAGCCAAGAGGACGGATTCTACAATGAGCAGTTCTTC
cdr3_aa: CASSQEDGFYNEQFF

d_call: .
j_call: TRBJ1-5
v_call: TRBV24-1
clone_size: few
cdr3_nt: TGTGCCACCAGTGATCCACGTTATAGCAATCAGCCCCAGCATTTT
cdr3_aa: CATSDPRYSNQPQHF

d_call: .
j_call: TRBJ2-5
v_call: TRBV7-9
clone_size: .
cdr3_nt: TGTGCCAGCAGCGCCCTCAGGACCAGTCAAGCGGAGACCCAGTACTTC
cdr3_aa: CASSALRTSQAETQYF

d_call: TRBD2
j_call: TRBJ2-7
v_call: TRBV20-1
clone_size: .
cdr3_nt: TGCAGTGCCACAATAGCGGGTAGCTCCTACGAGCAGTACTTC
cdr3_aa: CSATIAGSSYEQYF

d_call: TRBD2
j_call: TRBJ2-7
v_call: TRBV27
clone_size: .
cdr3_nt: TGTGCCAGCAGTGCACTTGGGACTAGCGGGAGATCCTACGAGCAGTACTTC
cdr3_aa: CASSALGTSGRSYEQYF

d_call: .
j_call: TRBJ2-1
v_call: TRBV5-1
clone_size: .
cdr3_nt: TGCGCCAGCAGCTTGGGACCGGGATCGAGCTCCTACGAGCAGTTCTTC
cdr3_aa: CASSLGPGSSSYEQFF

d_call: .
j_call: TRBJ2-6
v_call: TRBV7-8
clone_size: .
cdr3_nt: TGTGCCAGCAGCTTAGATTATGGGCCGAGCTCTGGGGCCAACGTCCTGACTTTC
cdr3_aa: CASSLDYGPSSGANVLTF

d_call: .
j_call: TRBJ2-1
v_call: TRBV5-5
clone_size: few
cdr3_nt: TGTGCCAGCAGACCGGTGGGGGTGGGTGAGCAGTTCTTC
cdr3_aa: CASRPVGVGEQFF

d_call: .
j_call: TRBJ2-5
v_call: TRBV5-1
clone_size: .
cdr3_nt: TGCGCCAGCAGCTTCAGTAGGGCGATTCAAGAGACCCAGTACTTC
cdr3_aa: CASSFSRAIQETQYF

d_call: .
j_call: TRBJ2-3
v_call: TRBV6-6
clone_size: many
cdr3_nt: TGTGCCAGCGGCTGGCGGGGCACAGATACGCAGTATTTT
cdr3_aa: CASGWRGTDTQYF

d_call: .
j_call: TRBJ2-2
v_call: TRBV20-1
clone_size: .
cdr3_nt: TGCAGTGCTAGAAAACGGACAGTAAACACCGGGGAGCTGTTTTTT
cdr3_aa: CSARKRTVNTGELFF

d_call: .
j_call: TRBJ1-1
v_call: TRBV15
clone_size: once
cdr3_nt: TGTGCCACCAGGAACAGGGATCGCGACACTGAAGCTTTCTTT
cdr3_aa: CATRNRDRDTEAFF

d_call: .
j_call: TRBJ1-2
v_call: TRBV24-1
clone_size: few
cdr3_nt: TGTACCACCAGTGATTTGAACCGGAGTCGAGGCTACACCTTC
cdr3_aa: CTTSDLNRSRGYTF

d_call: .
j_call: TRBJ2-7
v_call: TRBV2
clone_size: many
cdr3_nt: TGTGCCAGCAGTGAGGATAACTACGAGCAGTACTTC
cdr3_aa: CASSEDNYEQYF

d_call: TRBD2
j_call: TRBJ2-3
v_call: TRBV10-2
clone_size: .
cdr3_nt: TGCGCCAGCAGGGATCTAGCGGGGGTAACAGATACGCAGTATTTT
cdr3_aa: CASRDLAGVTDTQYF

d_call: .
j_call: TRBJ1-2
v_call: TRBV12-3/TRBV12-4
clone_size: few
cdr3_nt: TGTGCCAGCAGGTTAGACCCAAACCAACGCGGCTACACCTTC
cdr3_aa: CASRLDPNQRGYTF

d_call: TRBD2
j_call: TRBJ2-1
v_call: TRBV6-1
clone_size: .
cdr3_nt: TGTGCCATGGCGGGACTAGCTAACAATGAGCAGTTCTTC
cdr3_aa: CAMAGLANNEQFF

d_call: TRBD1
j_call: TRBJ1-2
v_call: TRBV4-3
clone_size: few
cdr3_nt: TGCGCCAGCAATCGTCCGGGACAGAGCTATGGCTACACCTTC
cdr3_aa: CASNRPGQSYGYTF

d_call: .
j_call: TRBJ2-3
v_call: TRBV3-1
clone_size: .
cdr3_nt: TGTGCCAGCAGCTCAACCCGCCTCCGCACAGATACGCAGTATTTT
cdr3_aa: CASSSTRLRTDTQYF

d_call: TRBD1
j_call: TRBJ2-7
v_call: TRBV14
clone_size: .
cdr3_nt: TGTGCCAGCAGCCAAATAGACAGGGACTACGAGCAGTACTTC
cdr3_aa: CASSQIDRDYEQYF

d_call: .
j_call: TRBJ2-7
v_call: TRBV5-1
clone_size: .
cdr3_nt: TGCGCCAGCAGCTTGACGTATGTCTCCTACGAGCAGTACTTC
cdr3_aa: CASSLTYVSYEQYF

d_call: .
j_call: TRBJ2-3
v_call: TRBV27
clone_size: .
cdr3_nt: TGTGCCAGCAGTTTGGCCCCAACCTTAATTACAGATACGCAGTATTTT
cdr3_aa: CASSLAPTLITDTQYF

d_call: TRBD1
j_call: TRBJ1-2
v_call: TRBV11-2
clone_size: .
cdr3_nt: TGTGCCAGCAGCTTAGATCCCGTCCGACAGGGGCTTTTCGGTGGCTACACCTTC
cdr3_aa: CASSLDPVRQGLFGGYTF

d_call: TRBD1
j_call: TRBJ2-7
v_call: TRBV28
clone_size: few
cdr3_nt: TGTGCCAGCAGTTTACAGGGGGATGATTACGAGCAGTACTTC
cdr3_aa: CASSLQGDDYEQYF

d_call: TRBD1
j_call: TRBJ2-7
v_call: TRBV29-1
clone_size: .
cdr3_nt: TGCAGCGTTGTTCTTCGGGACAGGGGCTACGAGCAGTACTTC
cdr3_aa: CSVVLRDRGYEQYF

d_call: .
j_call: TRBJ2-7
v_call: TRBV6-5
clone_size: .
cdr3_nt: TGTGCCAGCAGTTACTATGAACGGGACTACGAGCAGTACTTC
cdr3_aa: CASSYYERDYEQYF

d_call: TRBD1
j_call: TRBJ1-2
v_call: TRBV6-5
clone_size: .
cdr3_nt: TGTGCCAGCAGTTCATCCCAGGGGGCGAACTATGGCTACACCTTC
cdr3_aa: CASSSSQGANYGYTF

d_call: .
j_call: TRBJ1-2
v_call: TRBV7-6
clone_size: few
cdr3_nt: TGTGCCAGCAGCTTATTGACGGGCAGGGACGGAGGAGGTGGCTACACCTTC
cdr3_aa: CASSLLTGRDGGGGYTF

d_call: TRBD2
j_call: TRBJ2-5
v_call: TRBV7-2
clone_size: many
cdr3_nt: TGCGCCAGCAGCTTGGGGACTAGCGGGGGACAAGAGACCCAGTACTTC
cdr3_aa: CASSLGTSGGQETQYF

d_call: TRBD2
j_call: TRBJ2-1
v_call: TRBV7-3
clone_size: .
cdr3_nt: TGTGCCAACTCGAGACTAGCGGTTAGCTCCTACAATGAGCAGTTCTTC
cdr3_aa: CANSRLAVSSYNEQFF

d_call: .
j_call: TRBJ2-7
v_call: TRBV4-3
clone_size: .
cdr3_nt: TGCGCCAGCAGCCAAGATGTAGCGTACTACGAGCAGTACTTC
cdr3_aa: CASSQDVAYYEQYF

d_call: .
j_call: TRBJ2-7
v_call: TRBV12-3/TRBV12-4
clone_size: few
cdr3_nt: TGTGCCAGCAGGGAACTAGTGAATGGCGAGCAGTACTTC
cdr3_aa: CASRELVNGEQYF

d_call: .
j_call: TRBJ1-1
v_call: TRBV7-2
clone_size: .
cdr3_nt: TGTGCCAGCAGCTTATCGACGGAGCGGGACACTGAAGCTTTCTTT
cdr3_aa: CASSLSTERDTEAFF

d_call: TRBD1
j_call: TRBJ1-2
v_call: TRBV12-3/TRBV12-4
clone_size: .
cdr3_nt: TGTGCCAGCGGCCAGGGGGCTTTTAACTATGGCTACACCTTC
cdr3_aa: CASGQGAFNYGYTF

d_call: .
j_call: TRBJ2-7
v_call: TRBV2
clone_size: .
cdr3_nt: TGTGCCAGCAGGGCCATCAGCGAGCAGTACTTC
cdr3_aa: CASRAISEQYF

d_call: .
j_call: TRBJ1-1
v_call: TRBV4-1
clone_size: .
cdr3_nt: TGCGCCAGCAGCCAAGGTCCTGGGGGGCCGGGTGAAGCTTTCTTT
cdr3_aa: CASSQGPGGPGEAFF

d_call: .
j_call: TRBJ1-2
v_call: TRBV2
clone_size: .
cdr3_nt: TGTGCCAGCAAGGGCAGTCCTTATGGCTACACCTTC
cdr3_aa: CASKGSPYGYTF

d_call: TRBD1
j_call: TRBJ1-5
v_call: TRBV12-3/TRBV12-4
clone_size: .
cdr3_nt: TGTGCCAGCACCAACTCGGGCAGGGGGAGCAATCAGCCCCAGCATTTT
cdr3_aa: CASTNSGRGSNQPQHF